The TCR beta chain described here comes from a study of cytomegalovirus exposure and HLA in healthy donors. Study background: Samples from HLA-typed donors yielded 85 million to 95 million unique TCRs in an early data release. Study outcomes and limitations: As a later analysis revealed, most CMV-associated TCR beta chains appeared HLA-restricted. As a later analysis showed, several of the most significant clusters appeared to be linked to common viral pathogens.

The study ran its PCR with 60 Vbeta and 13 Jbeta primers. The table came from immunoSEQ multiplex PCR; TCRdb's copy has only in-frame clones and leaves some out. In the table there are some 130,000 clones, around three quarters of which are singletons. This CDR3 has 21 amino acids. V dropped 1 base and J dropped 4 bases, with 26 bases sitting between them. Germline V CDR1 and CDR2: SGHVS, FQNEAQ. The table lists this clone with many counts. Its antigen is still unknown. Specimen: PBMCs. The TCR comes from a man between 35 and 55 years old in good health and CMV-seronegative. The chain uses TRBV7-8 and TRBJ2-6; a possible D gene is TRBD2 (7 bases). The CDR3 loop reads CASSLDPPEGDYVRGANVLTF. CDR3 nucleotides: TGTGCCAGCAGCTTAGACCCGCCCGAGGGGGACTATGTTCGAGGGGCCAACGTCCTGACTTTC.